Detailed here is one T cell receptor beta chain. Only in-frame clones appear in the TCRdb table, and some are missing; sequencing was by immunoSEQ multiplex PCR. The table includes about 20,000 clones, approximately 98% detected once. The entry originates in a study of T cells after posttransplantation cyclophosphamide. This CDR3 region has 15 residues. With 5 bases removed from V and 1 base from J, the gap between germline ends came to 14 bases. Germline CDR1 is SGHAT and CDR2 is FQDESV (reference sequence). Cells defined as naive were viable CD3+CD4+ or CD3+CD8+ and CCR7+CD45RA+CD45RO-CD95-CD27+CD28+.

This clonotype originated in a man aged 35 to 55 in good health, CMV-negative, and a related stem cell transplant donor. V usage is TRBV11-1 and J usage is TRBJ1-1; D is perhaps TRBD1 (5 bases). The sequencing sample was made of naive CD4+ T cells sorted from PBMCs. CDR3 protein: CASSPRGAGNTEAFF. The CDR3 DNA sequence: TGTGCCAGCAGCCCTCGCGGGGCAGGGAACACTGAAGCTTTCTTT. Supplemented by reference TRBV11-1 and TRBJ1-1, the full variable domain reads EAEVAQSPRYKITEKSQAVAFWCDPISGHATLYWYRQILGQGPELLVQFQDESVVDDSQLPKDRFSAERLKGVDSTLKIQPAELGDSAMYLCASSPRGAGNTEAFFGQGTRLTVV.